The next 6 T cell receptor beta chains were all read from a single sample in a study of shared clonotypes between healthy human individuals. Some clones are missing from TCRdb's copy, which holds only in-frame ones; the method was immunoSEQ multiplex PCR. The data show 2 million to 2.5 million clones, 85% to 95% seen once. Material: naive CD4+ T cells sorted from blood. Subset described: CD45RA+ positively selected. The origin of the receptors is a man younger than 35 in good health.

V usage is TRBV4-3 and J usage is TRBJ2-5; D call uncertain. The CDR3 runs to 16 residues. Trimming left V 0 bases short and J 1 base short, with 12 bases between. Germline V gene data show CDR1 as LGHNA and CDR2 as YSLEER. The CDR3 bases are TGCGCCAGCAGCCAAGATCTTTACTCCGGCCAAGAGACCCAGTACTTC. It translates to CASSQDLYSGQETQYF.

This sequence joins TRBV4-1 and TRBJ2-6, with D possibly being TRBD1 (6 bases). The germline V gene encodes CDR1 MGHRA and CDR2 YSYEKL. The germline V and J ends were trimmed by 1 base and 1 base, with 11 bases remaining between them. This CDR3 is built from 17 residues. The CDR3 region is CASSQVNRVSGANVLTF. As DNA, the CDR3 is TGCGCCAGCAGCCAAGTTAACAGGGTATCTGGGGCCAACGTCCTGACTTTC.

The chain couples TRBV2 to TRBJ1-4; a weak D match, TRBD1 (5 bases). Germline assignment: CDR1 SNHLY and CDR2 FYNNEI. CDR3 length equals 15 residues. V was clipped by 6 bases and J by 2 bases, with 13 bases between them. This chain's CDR3 is CASSYGGGTNEKLFF. The CDR3 bases are TGTGCCAGCAGCTATGGTGGGGGGACTAATGAAAAACTGTTTTTT.

The chain carries TRBV27 and TRBJ2-1; tentatively, D is TRBD1 (5 bases). The CDR3 is 12 residues long. Germline-derived CDR1 and CDR2 are MNHEY and SMNVEV (reference sequence). V lost 8 bases and J 8 bases, leaving 13 bases between the germline ends. The CDR3 coding sequence is TGTGCCAGCTCCCTGGTAGGGGATGAGCAGTTCTTC. Translation: CASSLVGDEQFF.

The V and J genes are TRBV27 and TRBJ2-5, with 11 nucleotides matching TRBD1. This CDR3 has 14 amino acids. Trimming took 6 bases from V and 5 from J; bases not matched to a gene: 5. Germline V lookup: CDR1 MNHEY, CDR2 SMNVEV (reference sequence). The CDR3 nucleotides read TGTGCCAGCAGACGGACAGGGGGCACGGAGACCCAGTACTTC. Residues: CASRRTGGTETQYF.

The gene calls are TRBV4-1 and TRBJ1-4; a weak D match, TRBD1 (5 bases). V lost 1 base and J 4 bases, leaving 10 bases between the germline ends. The CDR3 loop spans 15 amino acids. CDR1 and CDR2 (germline): MGHRA, YSYEKL. The DNA for the CDR3 is TGCGCCAGCAGCCAAGGGGGGACGATTAATGAAAAACTGTTTTTT. Its translation: CASSQGGTINEKLFF.